A single sample gave rise to the 12 T cell receptor beta chains below, sequenced in a study of blood T cells in healthy people across ages. Next came a second PCR, run for about 7 to 12 cycles, which used a sample-barcoded 5' primer along with a J-beta primer mix. One entry per CDR3 protein results from TCRdb running MiXCR on the 5' RACE reads. The data contain roughly 800,000 distinct CDR3 sequences, roughly 50% of them singletons. The specimen was blood. Receptors were obtained from a man aged 25 to 40 in good health.

This clonotype was observed a handful of times. V usage is TRBV7-8 and J usage is TRBJ2-7; D assignment may be TRBD1 or TRBD2 (5 bases each). Germline values: CDR1 SGHVS, CDR2 FQNEAQ. Trimming took 5 bases from V and 7 from J, leaving 15 bases between them. The CDR3 totals 13 residues. This chain's CDR3 is CASSPRDHGEQYF. CDR3 nucleotides: TGTGCCAGCAGCCCTCGGGACCACGGAGAGCAGTACTTC.

The gene calls are TRBV7-2 and TRBJ2-3, with TRBD2 identical over 13 bases. This CDR3 comprises 17 residues. Germline loops: CDR1 SGHTA, CDR2 FQGNSA. V was clipped by 5 bases and J by 10 bases; unmatched bases: 15. CDR3 protein: CASSIAGTSGIGGSQYF. CDR3 nucleotide sequence: TGTGCCAGCAGCATCGCCGGGACTAGCGGGATCGGTGGGTCGCAGTATTTT.

The rearrangement uses TRBV6-6 and TRBJ2-3; 8 bases fit TRBD2. CDR1 and CDR2 from the germline V gene are MNHNY and SVGAGI (reference sequence). The CDR3 length is 17 residues. Losses at the gene ends were 0 bases for V and 0 bases for J; bases not matched to a gene: 5. This CDR3 reads CASSYSSSGASTDTQYF. The CDR3 DNA reads as TGTGCCAGCAGTTACTCCAGTAGCGGGGCTAGCACAGATACGCAGTATTTT.

The chain links TRBV27 to TRBJ2-7, with a possible D match to TRBD2 (5 bases). V lost 6 bases and J lost 3, with 12 bases in between. CDR3 length: 13 amino acids. Germline CDR1 is MNHEY and CDR2 is SMNVEV (reference sequence). The CDR3 DNA sequence: TGTGCCAGCAGACCCCTCGGGGTCTACGAGCAGTACTTC. Its translation is CASRPLGVYEQYF.

This clonotype was found a few times. The rearrangement uses TRBV3-1 and TRBJ1-2, with no clear D. V was cut by 0 bases and J by 4 bases, with 6 bases left in between. CDR1 is LGHDT, CDR2 YNNKEL, per germline (reference sequence). The CDR3 extends over 13 amino acids. CDR3 coding DNA: TGTGCCAGCAGCCAAGAGACGGCCTATGGCTACACCTTC. It is translated as CASSQETAYGYTF. Together with reference TRBV3-1 and TRBJ1-2, the CDR3 gives the full variable domain: DTAVSQTPKYLVTQMGNDKSIKCEQNLGHDTMYWYKQDSKKFLKIMFSYNNKELIINETVPNRFSPKSPDKAHLNLHINSLELGDSAVYFCASSQETAYGYTFGSGTRLTVV.

This clonotype was seen a few times. The V and J genes are TRBV6-6 and TRBJ2-7; possibly TRBD1 for D (7 bases). Germline loops: CDR1 MNHNY, CDR2 SVGAGI (reference sequence). Trimming removed 5 bases at V and 7 bases at J, with 18 bases between. The CDR3 extends over 14 amino acids. CDR3 bases: TGTGCCAGCAGTGCGTCCCGGGACAGCGGGGAGCAGTACTTC. This codes for CASSASRDSGEQYF.

The V and J genes are TRBV11-2 and TRBJ2-1; the match to TRBD2 covers 11 bases. The junction had 4 bases not matched to a gene; V was cut back by 6 bases and J by 9 bases. The CDR3 sequence is 13 residues long. Germline-derived CDR1 and CDR2 are SGHAT and FQNNGV. The CDR3 loop reads CASRTSGVGEQFF. CDR3 DNA sequence: TGTGCCAGCAGGACTAGCGGGGTGGGTGAGCAGTTCTTC. The full variable domain, in which reference TRBV11-2 and TRBJ2-1 provide the parts outside the CDR3, is EAGVAQSPRYKIIEKRQSVAFWCNPISGHATLYWYQQILGQGPKLLIQFQNNGVVDDSQLPKDRFSAERLKGVDSTLKIQPAKLEDSAVYLCASRTSGVGEQFFGPGTRLTVL.

The chain combines TRBV7-2 with TRBJ1-3; D is perhaps TRBD1 (6 bases). This CDR3 spans 16 amino acids. CDR1 SGHTA and CDR2 FQGNSA come from the germline V gene. Trimming shortened V by 5 bases and J by 0 bases, and 14 bases separated the two germline ends. The CDR3 coding sequence is TGTGCCAGCAGCCTAACGACAGGCCCCTCTGGAAACACCATATATTTT. Amino acid sequence: CASSLTTGPSGNTIYF.

The chain carries TRBV7-8 and TRBJ2-1; TRBD2 is a possible D gene (6 bases). This CDR3 is 17 amino acids long. V lost 8 bases to trimming and J lost 2 bases, with 22 bases between them. Germline CDR1 is SGHVS and CDR2 is FQNEAQ. DNA for the CDR3: TGTGCCAGCGGCACACCCCGGAGGGCCACACCCTACAATGAGCAGTTCTTC. It codes for CASGTPRRATPYNEQFF.

V usage is TRBV7-8 and J usage is TRBJ1-5; D gene ambiguous. Germline V CDR1 and CDR2: SGHVS, FQNEAQ. Trimming shortened V by 8 bases and J by 4 bases, and 12 bases separated the two germline ends. The CDR3 extends over 13 amino acids. The CDR3 nucleotides read TGTGCCAGCGTGGGTATTGGTAATCAGCCCCAGCATTTT. It codes for CASVGIGNQPQHF.

V usage is TRBV4-1 and J usage is TRBJ1-2, with D possibly matching TRBD1 (5 bases). Germline lookup yields CDR1 MGHRA and CDR2 YSYEKL. This CDR3 is 16 amino acids long. Trimming left V 3 bases short and J 2 bases short, with 16 bases between. The CDR3 protein is CASSQTTASSNYGYTF. CDR3 nucleotide sequence: TGCGCCAGCAGCCAGACGACAGCCAGTTCGAACTATGGCTACACCTTC.

This chain uses TRBV6-5 with TRBJ2-4; D is unclear. In germline, CDR1 is MNHEY, CDR2 SVGAGI. The CDR3 has 18 amino acids. Trimming removed 3 bases from V and 0 bases from J, with 18 bases in between. CDR3 loop: CASSYSRTVPRAKNIQYF. As DNA, the CDR3 is TGTGCCAGCAGTTATTCACGGACCGTGCCCCGAGCCAAAAACATTCAGTACTTC.